This TCR beta chain was obtained from a study of OX40 agonist ivuxolimab in advanced cancers. Study information: Cohort: roughly 80% men, mean age approximately 60, aged about 20 to 90. Study results and caveats: Certain nonresponders likewise exhibited a low normalized T-cell clonal expansion. In the 0.1 to 3.0 mg/kg range, CD4+ and CD8+ blood T cells had expanded clonally by week 6. Averaging showed that CD8+ T cells had more expanded clones than CD4+ did.

Clones were read by immunoSEQ multiplex PCR, and TCRdb kept only the in-frame ones, dropping some. Found here are under 85,000 clones, 75% to 90% of them singletons; the top ten hold about 0.57%. This CDR3 has 13 residues. V was cut by 1 base and J by 10 bases, with 13 bases left in between. Germline values: CDR1 SEHNR, CDR2 FQNEAQ (reference sequence). Details on this clone: What it binds is unknown.

This sequence was found in an adult with an advanced solid tumor such as melanoma, head and neck, liver or kidney cancer. The rearrangement uses TRBV7-9 and TRBJ1-2; D gene ambiguous. The source was CD4+ or CD8+ T cells sorted from blood, collected in a trial of the OX40 agonist ivuxolimab. CDR3 sequence reads: CASSLETSRDYTF. The CDR3, as DNA: TGTGCCAGCAGCTTAGAAACGTCGAGGGACTACACCTTC. Complete variable domain (other parts from reference TRBV7-9 and TRBJ1-2): DTGVSQNPRHKITKRGQNVTFRCDPISEHNRLYWYRQTLGQGPEFLTYFQNEAQLEKSRLLSDRFSAERPKGSFSTLEIQRTEQGDSAMYLCASSLETSRDYTFGSGTRLTVV.